The next 7 T cell receptor beta chains were all read from a single sample in a study of beta chain features in type 1 diabetes. Expressed TCRB transcripts were sequenced because the isolated RNA had all been reverse transcribed beforehand. Here immunoSEQ multiplex PCR was the method, and the copy in TCRdb shows in-frame clones only, minus some. The table records hundreds of thousands of clones, roughly 15% of them present only once. Sequencing was performed on naive CD4+ T cells from blood. The receptors here all came from a man between 18 and 35 years old in good health.

Only a few counts were recorded for this clone. CDR3 protein: CASSRGGTADEQFF. The CDR3 DNA is TGCGCCAGCAGCCGGGGAGGGACAGCCGATGAGCAGTTCTTC. The chain carries TRBV5-1 and TRBJ2-1; D possibly matches TRBD1 or TRBD2 (7 bases each). The CDR3 covers 14 residues. Trimming cost V 4 bases and J 8 bases, with 16 bases left between them. Germline CDR1 and CDR2: SGHRS and YFSETQ.

This clone came up a few times. The chain joins TRBV6-1 to TRBJ1-5; D is uncertain. The V gene's germline CDR1 is MNHNS and CDR2 SASEGT. This CDR3 comprises 14 residues. The V end lost 3 bases, the J end lost 2 bases, and 8 bases lay between the germline ends. The CDR3 sequence: CASSELGRNQPQHF. CDR3 sequence (DNA): TGTGCCAGCAGTGAGTTGGGTCGCAATCAGCCCCAGCATTTT.

This clone was recorded a few times. The V call is TRBV7-2, the J call TRBJ2-7, with TRBD1 matching over 9 bases. The V and J ends lost 1 base and 2 bases, in that order; junction bases with no gene match: 6. Germline CDR1 SGHTA, CDR2 FQGNSA. The CDR3 extends over 16 amino acids. This CDR3 reads CASSLGGTGKPYEQYF. Written as DNA, the CDR3 is TGTGCCAGCAGCTTAGGGGGGACAGGGAAGCCCTACGAGCAGTACTTC.

The chain couples TRBV6-6 to TRBJ2-3; D gene ambiguous. The CDR3 extends over 14 amino acids. V was shortened by 5 bases and J by 0 bases, with 9 bases between the two germline ends. Per germline, CDR1 MNHNY and CDR2 SVGAGI (reference sequence). The CDR3 bases are TGTGCCAGCAGTGACGGAACTAGCACAGATACGCAGTATTTT. Translating gives CASSDGTSTDTQYF.

This clone came up a few times. The CDR3 spells CASNRDSLSSYNEQFF. The CDR3 DNA sequence: TGTGCCAGCAACAGGGACTCCTTGAGCTCCTACAATGAGCAGTTCTTC. The gene calls are TRBV7-2 and TRBJ2-1; tentatively, D is TRBD1 or TRBD2 (6 bases each). With 7 bases removed from V and 0 bases from J, the gap between germline ends came to 16 bases. Germline loops: CDR1 SGHTA, CDR2 FQGNSA. CDR3 length equals 16 residues.

There are a few counts of this clone. The J gene is TRBJ1-2, the V gene TRBV7-9; D uncertain. The V and J ends lost 5 bases and 5 bases respectively, with 15 bases between them. CDR3 length: 14 residues. The germline V gene has CDR1 SEHNR and CDR2 FQNEAQ (reference sequence). The chain's CDR3 is CASSPGLDGYGYTF. The CDR3 DNA sequence: TGTGCCAGCAGCCCTGGCTTAGATGGGTATGGCTACACCTTC.

This clone was seen a few times. The chain combines TRBV7-2 with TRBJ1-5; tentatively, D is TRBD1 (5 bases). This CDR3 is built from 16 residues. Trimming removed 5 bases at V and 1 base at J, with 15 bases between. Germline V CDR1 and CDR2: SGHTA, FQGNSA. In DNA, the CDR3 is TGTGCCAGCAGCCCGCAGGGTGTGTTGAGCAATCAGCCCCAGCATTTT. Its translation is CASSPQGVLSNQPQHF.